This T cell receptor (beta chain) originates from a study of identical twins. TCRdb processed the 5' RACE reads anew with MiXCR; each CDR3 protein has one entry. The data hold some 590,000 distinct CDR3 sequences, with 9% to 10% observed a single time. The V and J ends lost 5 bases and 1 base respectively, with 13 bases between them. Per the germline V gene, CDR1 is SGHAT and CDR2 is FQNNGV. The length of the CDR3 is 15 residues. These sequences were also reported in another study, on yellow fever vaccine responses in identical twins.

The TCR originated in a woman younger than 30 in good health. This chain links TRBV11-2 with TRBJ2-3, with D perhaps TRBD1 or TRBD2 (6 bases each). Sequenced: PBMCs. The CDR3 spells CASSTYGGGTDTQYF. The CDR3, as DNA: TGTGCCAGCAGCACCTACGGGGGCGGCACAGATACGCAGTATTTT.